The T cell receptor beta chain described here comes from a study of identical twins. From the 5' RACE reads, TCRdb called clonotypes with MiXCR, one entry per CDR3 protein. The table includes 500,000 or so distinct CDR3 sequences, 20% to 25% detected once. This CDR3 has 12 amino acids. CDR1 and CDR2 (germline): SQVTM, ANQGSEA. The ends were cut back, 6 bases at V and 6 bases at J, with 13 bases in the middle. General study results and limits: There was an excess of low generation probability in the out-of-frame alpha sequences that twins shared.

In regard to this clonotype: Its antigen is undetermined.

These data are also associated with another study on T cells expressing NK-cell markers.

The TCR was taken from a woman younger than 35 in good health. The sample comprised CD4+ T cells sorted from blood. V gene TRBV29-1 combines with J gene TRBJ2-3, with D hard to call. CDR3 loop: CSVAYSSDTQYF. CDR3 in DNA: TGCAGCGTGGCCTATTCGTCGGATACGCAGTATTTT.